This record concerns one T cell receptor (beta chain) sequence. The antigen is unknown. Other DNA variants within this sample encode the same CDR3. The record originates from a study of cytomegalovirus exposure and HLA in healthy donors. Study-level results: Clonal expansion, a later analysis showed, was greater in HLA-associated TCR beta chains than in equally common others.

The PCR contained 60 Vbeta and 13 Jbeta primers. Original processing notes: Around 9.9 million shared chains were among the roughly 78 million unique TCR beta chains that a later analysis counted. Produced via immunoSEQ multiplex PCR; TCRdb's table is partial and in-frame only. V, J and clone size derive from that table, while D and trimming were established from the DNA sequence. The table shows about 43,000 clones, with 51% occurring only once. With 1 base removed from V and 5 bases from J, the gap between germline ends came to 8 bases. CDR3 length equals 13 residues. Germline V gene sequence: CDR1 MNHEY, CDR2 SMNVEV (reference sequence).

The source of this sequence is a man aged 55 to 70 in good health and CMV-seronegative. This chain links TRBV27 with TRBJ1-1; D might be TRBD1 (6 bases). Sequencing was performed on PBMCs. The CDR3 sequence is CASSLYRGTEAFF. The CDR3 region has the DNA TGTGCCAGCAGTTTATATAGGGGGACTGAAGCTTTCTTT.